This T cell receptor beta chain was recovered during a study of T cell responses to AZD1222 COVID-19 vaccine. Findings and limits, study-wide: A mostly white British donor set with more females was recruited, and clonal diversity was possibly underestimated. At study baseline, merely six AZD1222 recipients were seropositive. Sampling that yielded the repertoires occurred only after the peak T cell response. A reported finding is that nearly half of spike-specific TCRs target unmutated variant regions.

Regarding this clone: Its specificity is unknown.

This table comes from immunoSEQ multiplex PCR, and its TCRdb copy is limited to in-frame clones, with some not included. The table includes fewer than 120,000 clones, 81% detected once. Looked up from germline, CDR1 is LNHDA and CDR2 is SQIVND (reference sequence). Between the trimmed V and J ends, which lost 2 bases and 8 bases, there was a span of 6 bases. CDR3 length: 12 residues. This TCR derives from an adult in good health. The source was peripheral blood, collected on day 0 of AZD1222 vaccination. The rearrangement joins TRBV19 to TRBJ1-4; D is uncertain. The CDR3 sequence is CASSILGEKLFF. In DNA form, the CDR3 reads TGTGCCAGTAGTATATTGGGCGAAAAACTGTTTTTT.